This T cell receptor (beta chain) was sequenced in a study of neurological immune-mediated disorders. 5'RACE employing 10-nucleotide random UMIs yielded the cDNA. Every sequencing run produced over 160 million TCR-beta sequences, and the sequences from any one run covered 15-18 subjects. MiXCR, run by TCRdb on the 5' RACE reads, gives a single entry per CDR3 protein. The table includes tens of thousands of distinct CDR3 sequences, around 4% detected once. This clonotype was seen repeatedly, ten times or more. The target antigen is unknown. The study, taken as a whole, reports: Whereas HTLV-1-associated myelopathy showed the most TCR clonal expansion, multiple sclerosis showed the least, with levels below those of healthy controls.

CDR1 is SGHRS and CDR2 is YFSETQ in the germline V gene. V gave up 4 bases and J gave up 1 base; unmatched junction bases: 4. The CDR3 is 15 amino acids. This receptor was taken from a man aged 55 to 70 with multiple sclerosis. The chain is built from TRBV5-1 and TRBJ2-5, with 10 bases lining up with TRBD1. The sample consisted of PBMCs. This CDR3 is CASSRDRGSQETQYF. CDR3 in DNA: TGCGCCAGCAGCAGGGACAGGGGCAGCCAAGAGACCCAGTACTTC.